The clone carrying this TCR beta chain has only one observation. Germline V gene data show CDR1 as SGHTA and CDR2 as FQGNSA. Trimming took 3 bases from V and 0 from J; bases not matched to a gene: 8. The CDR3 is 18 amino acids. In the source study's methods: Estimates of nucleated cell counts were drawn from the amplification of reference gene primers. TCRdb's table, derived via immunoSEQ multiplex PCR, lists solely in-frame clones and lacks some. V and J calls and clone size follow that table, whereas D and trimming were derived from the DNA. The repertoire holds fewer than 200,000 clones, with 80% to 85% as singletons. The data originate from a study of blood T cell repertoires in COVID-19. The overall study: Spain, Italy and the United States supplied samples that represented acute and convalescent COVID-19. PBMCs, B-cell-depleted T cells, or T cells provided the cDNA or gDNA that made up the material.

The V call is TRBV7-2, the J call TRBJ1-3, with 10 bases aligning to TRBD1. The source material was peripheral blood. The sequence came from a woman of 80 years or more with active or convalescent COVID-19. The DNA of the CDR3 is TGTGCCAGCAGCTTGGCCGGGACAGGGGCTCCCTCTGGAAACACCATATATTTT. This encodes CASSLAGTGAPSGNTIYF.